This TCR beta chain was captured by sequencing in a study of cytomegalovirus exposure and HLA in healthy donors. On this clone: The antigen remains unidentified.

Germline-derived CDR1 and CDR2 are SGDLS and YYNGEE. CDR3 length equals 16 residues. V was clipped by 1 base and J by 5 bases; unmatched bases: 10. Use of 60 Vbeta and 13 Jbeta primers characterized the PCR. Profiled with immunoSEQ multiplex PCR; TCRdb holds only in-frame clones, not every one. The repertoire consists of 150,000 to 200,000 clones, with 77% occurring once and the leading ten covering 3.7%. Notes on the study in general: Presence/absence analyses supposed approximately even sequencing depth among donors.

V is TRBV9 and J is TRBJ2-5, with 8 nucleotides matching TRBD2. The TCR was taken from a woman between 55 and 75 years old in good health and CMV-seropositive. Input material: PBMCs. DNA of the CDR3: TGTGCCAGCAGCGTAAGGTCTAGCGGGTTGTTGGAGACCCAGTACTTC. Translated: CASSVRSSGLLETQYF.